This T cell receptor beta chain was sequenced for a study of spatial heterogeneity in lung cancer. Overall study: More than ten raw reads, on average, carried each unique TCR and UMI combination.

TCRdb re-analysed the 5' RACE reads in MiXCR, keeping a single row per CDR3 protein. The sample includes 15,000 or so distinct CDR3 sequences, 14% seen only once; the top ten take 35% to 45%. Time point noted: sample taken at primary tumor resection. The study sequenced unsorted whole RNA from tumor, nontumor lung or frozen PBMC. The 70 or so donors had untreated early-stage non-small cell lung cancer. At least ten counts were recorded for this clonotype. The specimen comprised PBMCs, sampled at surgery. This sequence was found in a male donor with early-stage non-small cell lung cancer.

CDR3 DNA: TGTGCCAGCAGCCGCGACGGGGGATCGAACACCGGGGAGCTGTTTTTT. This encodes CASSRDGGSNTGELFF. This chain links TRBV5-5 with TRBJ2-2; D perhaps matches TRBD2 (6 bases). The CDR3 consists of 16 residues. Germline values: CDR1 SGHKS, CDR2 YYEKEE (reference sequence). Between the trimmed V and J ends, which lost 4 bases and 0 bases, there was a span of 13 bases. The complete variable domain, with remaining parts taken from reference TRBV5-5 and TRBJ2-2, reads DAGVTQSPTHLIKTRGQQVTLRCSPISGHKSVSWYQQVLGQGPQFIFQYYEKEERGRGNFPDRFSARQFPNYSSELNVNALLLGDSALYLCASSRDGGSNTGELFFGEGSRLTVL.